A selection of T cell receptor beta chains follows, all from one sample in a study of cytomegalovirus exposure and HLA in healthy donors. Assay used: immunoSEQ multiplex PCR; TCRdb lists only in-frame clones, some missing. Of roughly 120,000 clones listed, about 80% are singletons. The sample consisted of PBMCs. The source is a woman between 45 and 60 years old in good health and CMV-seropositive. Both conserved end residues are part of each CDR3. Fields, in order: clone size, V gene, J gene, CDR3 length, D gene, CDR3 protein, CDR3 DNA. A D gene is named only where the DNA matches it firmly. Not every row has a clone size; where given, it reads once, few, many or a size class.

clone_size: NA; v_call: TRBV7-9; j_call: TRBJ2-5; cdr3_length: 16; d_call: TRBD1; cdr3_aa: CASSSPQGTGGETQYF; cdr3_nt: TGTGCCAGCAGCTCCCCCCAGGGGACAGGAGGAGAGACCCAGTACTTC
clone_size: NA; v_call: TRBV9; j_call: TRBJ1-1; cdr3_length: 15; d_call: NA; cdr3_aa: CASSLLGGPGTEAFF; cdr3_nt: TGTGCCAGCAGCCTCCTGGGGGGACCGGGCACTGAAGCTTTCTTT
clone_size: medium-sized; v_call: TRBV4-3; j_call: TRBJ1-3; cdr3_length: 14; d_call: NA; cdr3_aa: CASSQDDRSGGIYF; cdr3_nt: TGCGCCAGCAGCCAAGATGACAGGTCGGGTGGCATATATTTT
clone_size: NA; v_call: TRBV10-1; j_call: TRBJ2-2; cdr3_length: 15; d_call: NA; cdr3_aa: CAIPLRGSSTGELFF; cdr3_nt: TGCGCCATTCCACTCAGGGGCAGCAGCACCGGGGAGCTGTTTTTT
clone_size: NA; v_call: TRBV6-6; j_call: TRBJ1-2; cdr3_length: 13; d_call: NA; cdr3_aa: CASSYDPTRGYTF; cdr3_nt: TGTGCCAGCAGTTACGACCCCACGAGGGGCTACACCTTC
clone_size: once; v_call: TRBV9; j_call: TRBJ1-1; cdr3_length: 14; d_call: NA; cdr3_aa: CASSLSGGNTEAFF; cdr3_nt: TGTGCCAGCAGCCTCAGTGGTGGGAACACTGAAGCTTTCTTT
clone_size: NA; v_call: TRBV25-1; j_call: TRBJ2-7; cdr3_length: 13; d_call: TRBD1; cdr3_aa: CASSEGTGAEQYF; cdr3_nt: TGTGCCAGCAGTGAAGGGACAGGAGCCGAGCAGTACTTC
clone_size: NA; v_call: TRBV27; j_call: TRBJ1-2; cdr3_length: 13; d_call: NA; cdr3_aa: CASSLGSSYGYTF; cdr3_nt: TGTGCCAGCAGTTTAGGTAGTAGTTATGGCTACACCTTC
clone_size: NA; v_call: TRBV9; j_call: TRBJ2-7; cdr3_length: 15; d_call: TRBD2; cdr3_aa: CASSAGLAGRNEQYF; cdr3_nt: TGTGCCAGCAGCGCGGGACTAGCGGGGAGAAACGAGCAGTACTTC
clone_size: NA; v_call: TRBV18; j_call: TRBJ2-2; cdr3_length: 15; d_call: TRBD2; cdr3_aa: CASSPLTSGTGELFF; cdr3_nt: TGTGCCAGCTCACCATTGACTAGCGGGACCGGGGAGCTGTTTTTT
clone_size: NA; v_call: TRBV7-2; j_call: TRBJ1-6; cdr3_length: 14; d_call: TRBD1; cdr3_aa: CASSSRDRGSPLHF; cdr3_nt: TGTGCCAGCAGCTCCCGGGACAGGGGCTCACCCCTCCACTTT
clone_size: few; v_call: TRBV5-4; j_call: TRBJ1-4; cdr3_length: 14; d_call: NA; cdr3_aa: CASSSGLANEKLFF; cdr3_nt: TGTGCCAGCAGTTCAGGGTTGGCTAATGAAAAACTGTTTTTT
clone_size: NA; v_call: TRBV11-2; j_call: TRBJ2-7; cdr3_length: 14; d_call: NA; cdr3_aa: CASSLDGGRDEQYF; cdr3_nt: TGTGCCAGCAGCTTAGATGGGGGCAGGGACGAGCAGTACTTC
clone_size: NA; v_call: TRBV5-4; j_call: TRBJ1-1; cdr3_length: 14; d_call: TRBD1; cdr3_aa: CASSWDRANTEAFF; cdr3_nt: TGTGCCAGCAGCTGGGACAGGGCGAACACTGAAGCTTTCTTT
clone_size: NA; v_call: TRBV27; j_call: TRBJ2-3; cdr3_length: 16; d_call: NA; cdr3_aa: CASSSDRGGGTDTQYF; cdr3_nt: TGTGCCAGCAGTTCCGACAGGGGAGGGGGCACAGATACGCAGTATTTT
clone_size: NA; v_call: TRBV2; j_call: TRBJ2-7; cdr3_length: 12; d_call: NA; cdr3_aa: CASSPATYEQYF; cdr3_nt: TGTGCCAGCAGCCCCGCGACCTACGAGCAGTACTTC
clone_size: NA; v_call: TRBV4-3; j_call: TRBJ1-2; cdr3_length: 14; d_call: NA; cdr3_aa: CASSHKGGDYGYTF; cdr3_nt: TGCGCCAGCAGCCACAAGGGAGGGGACTATGGCTACACCTTC
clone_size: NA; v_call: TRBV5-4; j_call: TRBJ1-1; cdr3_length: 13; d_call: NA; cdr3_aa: CASSPARGGEAFF; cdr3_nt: TGTGCCAGCAGCCCGGCCAGGGGAGGGGAAGCTTTCTTT
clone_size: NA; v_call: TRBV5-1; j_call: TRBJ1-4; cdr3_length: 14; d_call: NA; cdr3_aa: CASSLGGANEKLFF; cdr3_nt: TGCGCCAGCAGCTTGGGGGGGGCTAATGAAAAACTGTTTTTT
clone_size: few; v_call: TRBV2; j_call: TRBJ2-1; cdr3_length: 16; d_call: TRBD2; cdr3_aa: CASSGGTSGGYNEQFF; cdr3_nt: TGTGCCAGCAGTGGCGGGACTAGCGGGGGCTACAATGAGCAGTTCTTC
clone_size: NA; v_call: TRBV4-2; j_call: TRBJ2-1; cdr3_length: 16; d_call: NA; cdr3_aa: CASSRRTADSYNEQFF; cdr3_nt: TGTGCCAGCAGCCGTAGGACAGCGGACTCCTACAATGAGCAGTTCTTC
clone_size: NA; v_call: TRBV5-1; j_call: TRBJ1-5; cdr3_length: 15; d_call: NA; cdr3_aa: CASSFQGEGNQPQHF; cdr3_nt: TGCGCCAGCAGCTTCCAAGGGGAGGGGAATCAGCCCCAGCATTTT
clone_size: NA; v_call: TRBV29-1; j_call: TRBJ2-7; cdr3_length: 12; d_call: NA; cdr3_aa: CSVEGGGHEQYF; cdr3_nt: TGCAGCGTTGAAGGAGGGGGACACGAGCAGTACTTC
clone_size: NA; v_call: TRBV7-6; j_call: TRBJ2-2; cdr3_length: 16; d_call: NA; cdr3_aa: CASSLPGLGVAGELFF; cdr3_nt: TGTGCCAGCAGCTTACCCGGACTCGGGGTGGCCGGGGAGCTGTTTTTT
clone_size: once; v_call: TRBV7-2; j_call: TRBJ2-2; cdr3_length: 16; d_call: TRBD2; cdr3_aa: CASSLQGAGGTGELFF; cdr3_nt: TGTGCCAGCAGCTTACAGGGCGCGGGAGGAACCGGGGAGCTGTTTTTT
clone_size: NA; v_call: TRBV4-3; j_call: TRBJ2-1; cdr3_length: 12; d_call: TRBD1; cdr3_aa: CASSHQGDEQFF; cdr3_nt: TGCGCCAGCAGCCACCAGGGGGATGAGCAGTTCTTC
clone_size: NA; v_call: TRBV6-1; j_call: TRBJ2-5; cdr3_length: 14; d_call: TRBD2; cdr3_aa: CASSMGGSQETQYF; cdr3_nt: TGTGCCAGCAGCATGGGGGGGTCGCAAGAGACCCAGTACTTC
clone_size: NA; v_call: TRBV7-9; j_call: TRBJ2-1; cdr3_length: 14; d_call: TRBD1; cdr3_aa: CASSFLTGGDEQFF; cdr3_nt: TGTGCCAGCAGCTTCCTCACAGGGGGCGATGAGCAGTTCTTC
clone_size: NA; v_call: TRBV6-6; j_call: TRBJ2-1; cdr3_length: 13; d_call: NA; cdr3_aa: CASSAGQNNEQFF; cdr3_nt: TGTGCCAGCTCAGCAGGACAAAACAATGAGCAGTTCTTC
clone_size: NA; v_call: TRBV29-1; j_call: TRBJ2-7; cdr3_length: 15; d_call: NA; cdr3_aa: CSVEAGDGYSYEQYF; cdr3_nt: TGCAGCGTTGAGGCAGGGGACGGATACTCCTACGAGCAGTACTTC
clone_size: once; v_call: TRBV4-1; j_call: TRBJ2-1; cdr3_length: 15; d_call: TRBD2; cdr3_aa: CASSQSGLAYNEQFF; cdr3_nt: TGCGCCAGCAGCCAGTCTGGACTAGCCTACAATGAGCAGTTCTTC
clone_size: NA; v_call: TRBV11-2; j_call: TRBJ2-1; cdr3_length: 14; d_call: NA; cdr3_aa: CASSFLDSYNEQFF; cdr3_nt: TGTGCCAGCAGCTTCCTAGACTCCTACAATGAGCAGTTCTTC
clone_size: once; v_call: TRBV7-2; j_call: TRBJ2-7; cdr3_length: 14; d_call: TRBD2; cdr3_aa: CASSISGGTYEQYF; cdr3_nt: TGTGCCAGCAGCATTAGCGGGGGAACCTACGAGCAGTACTTC
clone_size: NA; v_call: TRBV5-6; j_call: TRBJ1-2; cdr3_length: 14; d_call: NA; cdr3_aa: CASSSVGTMHGYTF; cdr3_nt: TGTGCCAGCAGCTCCGTCGGGACAATGCATGGCTACACCTTC
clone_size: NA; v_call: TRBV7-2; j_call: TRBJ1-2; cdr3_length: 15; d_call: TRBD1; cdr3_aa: CASSLGGTGGLGYTF; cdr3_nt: TGTGCCAGCAGCTTAGGGGGGACAGGGGGATTGGGCTACACCTTC
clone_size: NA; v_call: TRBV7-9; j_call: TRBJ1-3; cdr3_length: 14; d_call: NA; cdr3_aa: CASIPGISGNTIYF; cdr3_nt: TGTGCCAGCATCCCAGGGATCTCTGGAAACACCATATATTTT
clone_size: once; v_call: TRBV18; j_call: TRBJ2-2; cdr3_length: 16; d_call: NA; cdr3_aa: CASSDTGFFAPGELFF; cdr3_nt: TGTGCCAGCTCGGATACAGGGTTCTTTGCCCCCGGGGAGCTGTTTTTT
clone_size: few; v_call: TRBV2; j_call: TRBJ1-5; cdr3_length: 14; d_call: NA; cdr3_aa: CASSEGREGQPQHF; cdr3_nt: TGTGCCAGCAGTGAAGGCAGGGAAGGTCAGCCCCAGCATTTT
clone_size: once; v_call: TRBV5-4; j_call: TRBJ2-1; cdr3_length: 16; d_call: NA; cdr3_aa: CASSLATGLSYNEQFF; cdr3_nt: TGTGCCAGCAGCTTGGCAACGGGACTGTCCTACAATGAGCAGTTCTTC
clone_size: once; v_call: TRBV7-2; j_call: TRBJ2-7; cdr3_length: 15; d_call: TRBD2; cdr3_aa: CASSLRIAGDYEQYF; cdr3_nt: TGTGCCAGCAGCTTAAGAATAGCGGGAGACTACGAGCAGTACTTC
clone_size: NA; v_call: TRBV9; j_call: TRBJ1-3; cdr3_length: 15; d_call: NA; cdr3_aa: CASSVGSLQGDTIYF; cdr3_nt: TGTGCCAGCAGCGTAGGGTCCCTACAGGGAGACACCATATATTTT
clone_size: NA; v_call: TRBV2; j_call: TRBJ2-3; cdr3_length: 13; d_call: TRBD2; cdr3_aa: CASQRGDTDTQYF; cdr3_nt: TGTGCCAGCCAGCGGGGGGACACAGATACGCAGTATTTT
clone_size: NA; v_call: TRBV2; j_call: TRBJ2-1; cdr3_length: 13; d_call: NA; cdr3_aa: CASGLSSYNEQFF; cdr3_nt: TGTGCCAGCGGGCTGAGCTCCTACAATGAGCAGTTCTTC
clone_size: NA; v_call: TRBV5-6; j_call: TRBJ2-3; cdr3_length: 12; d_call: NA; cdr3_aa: CASSTQGDTQYF; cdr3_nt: TGTGCCAGCAGCACCCAGGGGGATACGCAGTATTTT
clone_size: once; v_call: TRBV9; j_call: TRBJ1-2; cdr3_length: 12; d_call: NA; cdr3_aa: CASSGTENGYTF; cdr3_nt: TGTGCCAGCAGCGGCACGGAGAATGGCTACACCTTC
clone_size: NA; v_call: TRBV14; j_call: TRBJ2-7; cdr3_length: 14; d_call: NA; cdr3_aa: CASSPGAGAYEQYF; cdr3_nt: TGTGCCAGCAGCCCAGGGGCGGGAGCCTACGAGCAGTACTTC
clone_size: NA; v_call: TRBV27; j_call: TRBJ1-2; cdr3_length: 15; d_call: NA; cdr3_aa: CASSLFPGGIDGYTF; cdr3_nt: TGTGCCAGCAGTTTATTTCCGGGGGGCATCGATGGCTACACCTTC
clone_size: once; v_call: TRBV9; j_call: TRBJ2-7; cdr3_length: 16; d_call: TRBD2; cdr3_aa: CASSVESLAGNYEQYF; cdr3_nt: TGTGCCAGCAGCGTAGAGTCTCTAGCGGGAAACTACGAGCAGTACTTC
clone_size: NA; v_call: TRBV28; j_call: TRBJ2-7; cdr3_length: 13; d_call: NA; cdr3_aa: CASTQTGRYEQYF; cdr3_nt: TGTGCCAGCACCCAGACAGGAAGATACGAGCAGTACTTC
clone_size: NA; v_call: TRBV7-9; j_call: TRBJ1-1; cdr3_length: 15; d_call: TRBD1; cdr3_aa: CASSSGQVRDTEAFF; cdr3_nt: TGTGCCAGCAGCTCTGGACAGGTCAGGGACACTGAAGCTTTCTTT
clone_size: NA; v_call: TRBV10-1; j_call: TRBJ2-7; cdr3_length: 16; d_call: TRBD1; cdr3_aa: CASSKLRDRGAYEQYF; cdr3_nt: TGCGCCAGCAGTAAGCTCCGGGACAGGGGTGCCTACGAGCAGTACTTC